The 28 T cell receptor beta chains in this list originate from one sample, sequenced in a study of control samples from healthy donors and cancer patients. Assay used: immunoSEQ multiplex PCR; TCRdb lists only in-frame clones, some missing. The sample has roughly 99,000 clones, roughly 82% seen once; the top ten hold 2% to 2.5%. Material: blood. The receptors here all came from a man aged 55 to 70 in good health.

This rearrangement joins TRBV5-1 to TRBJ2-5, with 8 bases lining up with TRBD1. CDR1 and CDR2 from the germline V gene are SGHRS and YFSETQ. The J segment lost 5 bases and the V segment lost 6 bases, leaving 12 bases of the junction unmatched. The CDR3 sequence is 15 residues long. CDR3: CASTHQGANQETQYF. The CDR3 DNA sequence: TGCGCCAGCACTCATCAGGGGGCTAATCAGGAGACCCAGTACTTC.

The V call is TRBV2, the J call TRBJ2-1, with no clear D. The CDR3 has 15 amino acids. Germline lookup yields CDR1 SNHLY and CDR2 FYNNEI. Trimming cost V 2 bases and J 2 bases, with 10 bases left between them. The CDR3 sequence: CASSEWNSPYNEQFF. The CDR3 DNA sequence: TGTGCCAGCAGTGAATGGAACAGCCCCTACAATGAGCAGTTCTTC.

The chain has TRBV6-4 and TRBJ2-3; tentatively, D is TRBD1 (7 bases). The CDR3 is 15 residues long. CDR1 is MRHNA and CDR2 is SNTAGT in the germline V gene. Trimming left V 6 bases short and J 4 bases short, with 17 bases between. The CDR3 spells CASSEQGSGADTQYF. The CDR3 DNA follows: TGTGCCAGCAGCGAACAGGGGTCGGGAGCAGATACGCAGTATTTT.

V usage is TRBV28 and J usage is TRBJ2-4; D assignment may be TRBD1 or TRBD2 (5 bases each). The CDR3 runs to 13 residues. Trimming left V 5 bases short and J 7 bases short, with 12 bases between. Germline V gives CDR1 MDHEN, CDR2 SYDVKM. The CDR3 bases are TGTGCCAGCAGTCGGGGCAGGGAGAACATTCAGTACTTC. This codes for CASSRGRENIQYF.

This clone was counted once. The J gene is TRBJ2-4, the V gene TRBV10-3; 10 bases line up with TRBD2. This CDR3 has 17 amino acids. J was trimmed by 0 bases and V by 2 bases; bases with no gene match: 4. The germline V gene has CDR1 ENHRY and CDR2 SYGVKD. The DNA for the CDR3 is TGTGCCATCAGTGAGGCAAGCGGGGGGGGAGCCAAAAACATTCAGTACTTC. It codes for CAISEASGGGAKNIQYF.

This chain connects TRBV25-1 to TRBJ1-2; D is possibly TRBD1 (5 bases). Per the germline V gene, CDR1 is MGHDK and CDR2 is SYGVNS. Trimming stripped 0 bases from V and 2 bases from J, with 7 bases between. The CDR3 contains 14 residues. DNA of the CDR3: TGTGCCAGCAGTGAATACGACAGAAACTATGGCTACACCTTC. Its protein product is CASSEYDRNYGYTF.

The rearrangement joins TRBV19 to TRBJ2-1; no reliable D call. Trimming removed 10 bases at V and 4 bases at J, with 17 bases between. The CDR3 length is 14 residues. Germline CDR1 reads LNHDA; CDR2 reads SQIVND (reference sequence). The CDR3 DNA sequence: TGTGCCACCAAACGTTCCAGCAAATACAATGAGCAGTTCTTC. This codes for CATKRSSKYNEQFF.

The V call is TRBV5-1, the J call TRBJ2-1, with D perhaps TRBD1 (6 bases). V lost 4 bases, J lost 8 bases, and 10 bases lay in between. Germline assignment: CDR1 SGHRS and CDR2 YFSETQ. The CDR3 loop spans 12 amino acids. The CDR3 bases are TGCGCCAGCAGCGAACAGGGCTATGAGCAGTTCTTC. It translates to CASSEQGYEQFF.

In this sample, this clone turned up a few times. This chain uses TRBV30 with TRBJ1-6; D possibly corresponds to TRBD1 (5 bases). Germline assignment: CDR1 GTSNPN and CDR2 SVGIG (reference sequence). CDR3 length equals 13 residues. Trimming took 5 bases from V and 9 from J, leaving 14 bases between them. The DNA of the CDR3 is TGTGCCTGGGGGACCCTAGCAGGTTCACCCCTCCACTTT. Translated: CAWGTLAGSPLHF.

Details on this clone: Other DNA sequences in the same sample also yield this CDR3. The V and J genes are TRBV5-5 and TRBJ2-1; D is perhaps TRBD2 (7 bases). The CDR3 length is 19 residues. The V gene's germline CDR1 is SGHKS and CDR2 YYEKEE (reference sequence). V dropped 0 bases and J dropped 8 bases, with 27 bases sitting between them. This CDR3 is CASSLADSAGARGRDEQFF. CDR3 bases: TGTGCCAGCAGCTTGGCCGATTCGGCGGGGGCAAGGGGTCGGGATGAGCAGTTCTTC.

The chain carries TRBV7-8 and TRBJ1-1, with a weak D call TRBD1 (6 bases). Germline CDR1 reads SGHVS; CDR2 reads FQNEAQ. This CDR3 comprises 15 residues. Trimming cost V 5 bases and J 1 base, with 14 bases left between them. CDR3 amino acids: CASSIYDRPNTEAFF. For the CDR3, the DNA is TGTGCCAGCAGCATCTATGACAGGCCGAACACTGAAGCTTTCTTT.

A note on this clone: This sample also contains other DNA sequences that code for the same CDR3. The J gene is TRBJ2-3, the V gene TRBV7-3; 7 bases map to TRBD1. This CDR3 is built from 13 residues. CDR1 is SGHTA, CDR2 FQGTGA, per germline. With 5 bases clipped from V and 4 bases from J, the junction kept 3 bases outside the gene matches. This CDR3 is CASSLTGPDTQYF. The CDR3 DNA sequence: TGTGCCAGCAGCCTGACAGGGCCAGATACGCAGTATTTT. Looking up the rest from reference TRBV7-3 and TRBJ2-3 gives the full variable domain: GAGVSQTPSNKVTEKGKYVELRCDPISGHTALYWYRQSLGQGPEFLIYFQGTGAADDSGLPNDRFFAVRPEGSVSTLKIQRTERGDSAVYLCASSLTGPDTQYFGPGTRLTVL.

The V and J genes are TRBV5-1 and TRBJ1-1; TRBD1 might be the D (6 bases). V lost 4 bases to trimming and J lost 4 bases, with 14 bases between them. The CDR3 totals 14 residues. Germline lookup yields CDR1 SGHRS and CDR2 YFSETQ. Here the CDR3 DNA reads TGCGCCAGCAGCCAAGGGGGTTCGGGCACTGAAGCTTTCTTT. Its translation is CASSQGGSGTEAFF.

The J gene is TRBJ2-7, the V gene TRBV21-1; TRBD1, the table's D call, was not compared with the DNA. TRBV21-1 is tagged as a pseudogene. There are 13 residues in the CDR3. The CDR3 spells CASAPGQIYEQYF. The CDR3, as DNA: TGTGCCAGCGCCCCGGGACAGATCTACGAGCAGTACTTC.

This clone was detected a few times. The V and J genes are TRBV24-1 and TRBJ1-5, with 11 positions matching TRBD1. V shed 5 bases and J 5 bases; nucleotides not matched to a gene: 10. Germline V gene sequence: CDR1 KGHDR, CDR2 SFDVKD. This CDR3 contains 17 residues. DNA of the CDR3: TGTGCCACCAGTGCCCAAGGACAGGGGGCGGTCGATCAGCCCCAGCATTTT. This translates into CATSAQGQGAVDQPQHF.

This clone was counted once. This chain uses TRBV30 with TRBJ1-2, with 9 bases aligning to TRBD1. This CDR3 comprises 14 residues. Germline CDR1 GTSNPN, CDR2 SVGIG (reference sequence). V lost 3 bases, J lost 6 bases, and 8 bases stayed unmatched. Written as DNA, the CDR3 is TGTGCCTGGAGCGAAACAGGGGGCGGGAATGGCTACACCTTC. Amino acid sequence: CAWSETGGGNGYTF.

The V gene is TRBV11-2, the J gene TRBJ2-5; 10 bases map to TRBD2. CDR1 and CDR2 from the germline V gene are SGHAT and FQNNGV. This CDR3 region has 16 residues. J lost 3 bases, V lost 0 bases, and 4 bases had no gene match. DNA for the CDR3: TGTGCCAGCAGCTTAGAAGCTAGCGGGGGTGAAGAGACCCAGTACTTC. This translates into CASSLEASGGEETQYF.

The genes are TRBV19 and TRBJ1-1, with 7 nucleotides matching TRBD1. V lost 5 bases to trimming and J lost 4 bases; unmatched junction nucleotides: 10. This CDR3 spans 15 amino acids. Germline assignment: CDR1 LNHDA and CDR2 SQIVND (reference sequence). The CDR3 protein is CASSGRQGWGTEAFF. Written as DNA, the CDR3 is TGTGCCAGTAGTGGACGACAGGGATGGGGCACTGAAGCTTTCTTT. The variable domain in full, with the rest retrieved from reference TRBV19 and TRBJ1-1, is DGGITQSPKYLFRKEGQNVTLSCEQNLNHDAMYWYRQDPGQGLRLIYYSQIVNDFQKGDIAEGYSVSREKKESFPLTVTSAQKNPTAFYLCASSGRQGWGTEAFFGQGTRLTVV.

V usage is TRBV13 and J usage is TRBJ2-3; D not resolved. The V gene's germline CDR1 is PRHDT and CDR2 FYEKMQ (reference sequence). The CDR3 runs 13 residues. The ends were cut back, 1 base at V and 3 bases at J, with 5 bases in the middle. In DNA, the CDR3 is TGTGCCAGCAGCTTAGATGAGACAGATACGCAGTATTTT. It translates to CASSLDETDTQYF.

The chain employs TRBV19 and TRBJ1-5; TRBD1 is a possible D gene (6 bases). The V gene lost 7 bases and the J gene lost 2 bases, with 15 bases spanning the gap. The CDR3 is 15 amino acids. CDR1 is LNHDA, CDR2 SQIVND, per germline (reference sequence). The chain's CDR3 is CASTGNRVGNQPQHF. The CDR3 nucleotides read TGTGCCAGTACTGGAAACAGGGTAGGCAATCAGCCCCAGCATTTT. The whole variable domain, remainder taken from reference TRBV19 and TRBJ1-5, is DGGITQSPKYLFRKEGQNVTLSCEQNLNHDAMYWYRQDPGQGLRLIYYSQIVNDFQKGDIAEGYSVSREKKESFPLTVTSAQKNPTAFYLCASTGNRVGNQPQHFGDGTRLSIL.

The rearrangement links TRBV30 to TRBJ1-1; D is unclear. V lost 3 bases, J lost 1 base, and 9 bases lay in between. This CDR3 has 13 amino acids. Germline V lookup: CDR1 GTSNPN, CDR2 SVGIG (reference sequence). CDR3 protein: CAWRVWGNTEAFF. For the CDR3, the DNA is TGTGCCTGGAGGGTATGGGGGAACACTGAAGCTTTCTTT.

J is TRBJ1-1 and V is TRBV5-6, with D unresolved. Between the trimmed V and J ends, which lost 0 bases and 2 bases, there was a span of 8 bases. The germline V gene has CDR1 SGHDT and CDR2 YYEEEE. The CDR3 spans 14 residues. Here the CDR3 reads CASSLVLGNTEAFF. In DNA form, the CDR3 reads TGTGCCAGCAGCTTGGTGTTAGGAAACACTGAAGCTTTCTTT.

This sequence joins TRBV7-8 and TRBJ2-7; 7 bases match TRBD1. V shed 5 bases and J 7 bases; nucleotides not matched to a gene: 11. This CDR3 spans 14 amino acids. Germline-derived CDR1 and CDR2 are SGHVS and FQNEAQ. The CDR3 loop reads CASSPQGRGLEQYF. The CDR3 DNA follows: TGTGCCAGCAGCCCTCAGGGCAGGGGGTTGGAGCAGTACTTC.

The chain couples TRBV7-2 to TRBJ1-2; D is perhaps TRBD1 (5 bases). Trimming pared 3 bases from V and 7 bases from J, leaving 12 bases between. The CDR3 spans 13 residues. Germline V CDR1 and CDR2: SGHTA, FQGNSA. The CDR3 spells CASSFQGVSGYTF. CDR3 sequence (DNA): TGTGCCAGCAGCTTCCAAGGGGTCTCTGGCTACACCTTC.

The chain couples TRBV5-4 to TRBJ2-3; D gene ambiguous. This CDR3 has 14 amino acids. The V end lost 4 bases, the J end lost 3 bases, and 12 bases lay between the germline ends. CDR1 SGHNT and CDR2 YYREEE come from the germline V gene (reference sequence). The CDR3 DNA reads TGTGCCAGCAGCCAAGAGGTAGCTACAGATACGCAGTATTTT. This translates into CASSQEVATDTQYF.

The chain combines TRBV5-4 with TRBJ2-5; 14 bases match TRBD2. In germline, CDR1 is SGHNT, CDR2 YYREEE (reference sequence). CDR3 length: 17 residues. The V gene end was trimmed by 4 bases and the J gene end by 4 bases; junction bases not matched to a gene: 9. The DNA of the CDR3 is TGTGCCAGCAGCGGATCGATGGGGACTAGCGGGAGAGAGACCCAGTACTTC. It translates to CASSGSMGTSGRETQYF.

The chain carries TRBV4-1 and TRBJ1-2, with a weak D call TRBD1 (6 bases). CDR1 is MGHRA, CDR2 YSYEKL, per germline. V was cut by 1 base and J by 8 bases, with 20 bases left in between. The CDR3 spans 16 residues. CDR3 sequence: CASSQGGKDRLGGYTF. CDR3 bases: TGCGCCAGCAGCCAAGGCGGTAAAGACAGGCTTGGGGGCTACACCTTC.

The CDR3 loop is CASSLMGAGNTIYF. As DNA, the CDR3 is TGTGCCAGCAGCTTAATGGGGGCTGGAAACACCATATATTTT. V gene TRBV7-3 combines with J gene TRBJ1-3; D may be TRBD1 (5 bases). The CDR3 contains 14 residues. V was shortened by 1 base and J by 2 bases, with 6 bases between the two germline ends. Germline CDR1 and CDR2: SGHTA and FQGTGA.